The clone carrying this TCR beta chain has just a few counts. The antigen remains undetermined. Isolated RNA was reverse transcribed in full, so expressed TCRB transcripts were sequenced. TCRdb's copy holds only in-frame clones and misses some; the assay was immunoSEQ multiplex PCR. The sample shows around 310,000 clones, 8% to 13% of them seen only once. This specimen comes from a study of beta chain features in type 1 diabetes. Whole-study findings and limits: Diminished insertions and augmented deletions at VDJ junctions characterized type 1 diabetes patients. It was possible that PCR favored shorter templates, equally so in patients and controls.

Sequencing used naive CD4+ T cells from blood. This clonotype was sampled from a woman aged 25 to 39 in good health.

CDR3 sequence (DNA): TGTGCCAGTACGGGGACGACAGGGTCCGAGCAGTACTTC. Translation: CASTGTTGSEQYF. This chain joins TRBV5-4 and TRBJ2-7; 7 nucleotides agree with TRBD1. V shed 8 bases and J 6 bases; nucleotides not matched to a gene: 11. This CDR3 is built from 13 residues. Germline CDR1 is SGHNT and CDR2 is YYREEE (reference sequence).